The 25 T cell receptor beta chains below come from one sample, sequenced in a study of blood T cells in healthy people across ages (dated by TCRdb to between 2015 and 2017). Library method: 5' RACE. Sequenced on an Illumina HiSeq 2500. The second PCR ran for about 7 to 11 cycles and used a J-beta primer mix along with a sample-barcoded 5' primer. The public reads were quality trimmed at Q25 with fastp and then assembled into clones with MiXCR by TCRdb, keeping productive beta chains. Rows are combined by CDR3 protein, so each entry shows the most common genes and DNA. In all, the sample holds about 620,000 distinct CDR3 sequences, and roughly 21% of those were seen once. The top ten clonotypes cover around 3.4% of the sample. Material: blood. These receptors all stem from a man in his 70s in good health.

This chain connects TRBV28 to TRBJ2-5; possible D gene TRBD2, 6 bases. The DNA end lines up better with TRBJ2-1; the J call may be wrong. The germline V gene encodes CDR1 MDHEN and CDR2 SYDVKM. The CDR3 extends over 13 amino acids. The CDR3 sequence is CASTGTPYNEQFF. The CDR3 DNA follows: TGTGCCAGCACAGGGACTCCCTACAATGAGCAGTTCTTC.

The chain joins TRBV12-3 or TRBV12-4 to TRBJ2-7; D is unresolved. The CDR3 totals 15 residues. The V end lost 0 bases, the J end lost 3 bases, and 12 bases lay between the germline ends. In DNA form, the CDR3 reads TGTGCCAGCAGTTTAGCCCCTCTGATAGACTACGAGCAGTACTTC. Protein product: CASSLAPLIDYEQYF.

This clonotype was observed a handful of times. A read error is possible here, since a much larger clone lies one base away. The chain couples TRBV9 to TRBJ2-5; D remains ambiguous. The J call is uncertain, as TRBJ2-1 better fits the DNA end. The CDR3 extends over 12 amino acids. Germline-derived CDR1 and CDR2 are SGDLS and YYNGEE. Written as DNA, the CDR3 is TGTGCCAGCAGCAAAGATGAGGTTGGGCAGTTCTTC. Its translation: CASSKDEVGQFF.

The rearrangement links TRBV3-1 to TRBJ1-3; 8 bases are shared with TRBD1. This CDR3 is 16 amino acids long. With 1 base clipped from V and 0 bases from J, the junction kept 2 bases outside the gene matches. Germline loops: CDR1 LGHDT, CDR2 YNNKEL (reference sequence). The CDR3, as DNA: TGTGCCAGCAGCCAAGGGACAGGGCCCTCTGGAAACACCATATATTTT. This translates into CASSQGTGPSGNTIYF.

This chain links TRBV7-6 with TRBJ2-1; unclear D gene. The V gene's germline CDR1 is SGHVS and CDR2 FNYEAQ. The CDR3 loop spans 15 amino acids. V gave up 1 base and J gave up 7 bases, with 14 bases separating them. CDR3: CASSLGLPEGNEQFF. The CDR3 coding sequence is TGTGCCAGCAGCTTAGGCCTACCGGAAGGAAATGAGCAGTTCTTC.

Many counts were recorded for this clonotype. The V call is TRBV28, the J call TRBJ2-7, with D perhaps TRBD1 or TRBD2 (5 bases each). The ends were cut back, 8 bases at V and 0 bases at J, with 11 bases in the middle. Germline lookup yields CDR1 MDHEN and CDR2 SYDVKM. The CDR3 contains 13 residues. In DNA form, the CDR3 reads TGTGCCAGCGAGGGACGGGACTCCTACGAGCAGTACTTC. Translation: CASEGRDSYEQYF.

The chain links TRBV3-1 to TRBJ2-5; a possible D gene is TRBD2 (6 bases). The J call may be mistaken, given a closer DNA end match to TRBJ2-1. Germline V gene lookup returns CDR1 LGHDT and CDR2 YNNKEL (reference sequence). The CDR3 is 13 residues long. This chain's CDR3 is CASSQTGVPEQFF. The CDR3 DNA reads as TGTGCCAGCAGCCAAACGGGGGTGCCTGAGCAGTTCTTC.

This clonotype was seen at least ten times. The rearrangement links TRBV20-1 to TRBJ1-2; TRBD1 might be the D (5 bases). Germline CDR1 reads DFQATT; CDR2 reads SNEGSKA (reference sequence). The ends were cut back, 3 bases at V and 5 bases at J, with 13 bases in the middle. This CDR3 has 13 amino acids. The CDR3 nucleotides are TGCAGTGCTAGGTTGCAGGGAGAATATGGCTACACCTTC. Its protein is CSARLQGEYGYTF.

Only a few counts were recorded for this clonotype. The V call is TRBV7-2, the J call TRBJ2-1, with a tentative D call TRBD2 (6 bases). This CDR3 contains 16 residues. The ends were cut back, 5 bases at V and 5 bases at J, with 19 bases in the middle. CDR1 is SGHTA and CDR2 is FQGNSA in the germline V gene. As DNA, the CDR3 is TGTGCCAGCAGCCCCGGGACTGGTGGGTTTCACAATGAGCAGTTCTTC. Residues: CASSPGTGGFHNEQFF.

The chain recombines TRBV4-3 with TRBJ2-3; TRBD1 is a possible D gene (5 bases). Trimming shortened V by 1 base and J by 4 bases, and 21 bases separated the two germline ends. The length of the CDR3 is 18 residues. Germline V CDR1 and CDR2: LGHNA, YSLEER. CDR3 loop: CASSQAFLPGQGADTQYF. CDR3 coding DNA: TGCGCCAGCAGCCAAGCATTTCTTCCCGGGCAGGGCGCAGATACGCAGTATTTT.

This clonotype was counted a few times. CDR3 amino acids: CASSFVGGETQYF. CDR3 DNA: TGTGCCAGCAGTTTTGTCGGGGGTGAGACCCAGTACTTC. This chain connects TRBV12-3 or TRBV12-4 to TRBJ2-5, with a possible D match to TRBD2 (6 bases). Trimming shortened V by 3 bases and J by 5 bases, and 10 bases separated the two germline ends. This CDR3 spans 13 amino acids.

The rearrangement joins TRBV9 to TRBJ2-5; tentatively, D is TRBD2 (5 bases). The CDR3 is 15 residues long. V lost 3 bases, J lost 1 base, and 13 bases lay in between. Germline values: CDR1 SGDLS, CDR2 YYNGEE. CDR3 DNA sequence: TGTGCCAGCAGCGGCGACGGACTTCGCCAAGAGACCCAGTACTTC. Protein: CASSGDGLRQETQYF.

There are a few counts of this clonotype. This chain connects TRBV14 to TRBJ2-3; D perhaps matches TRBD2 (5 bases). The length of the CDR3 is 15 residues. Germline V gene lookup returns CDR1 SGHDN and CDR2 FVKESK. The germline V and J ends were trimmed by 1 base and 1 base, with 9 bases remaining between them. The CDR3 reads CASSQAVGGTDTQYF. The CDR3 bases are TGTGCCAGCAGCCAAGCGGTCGGGGGCACAGATACGCAGTATTTT.

The chain carries TRBV20-1 and TRBJ2-5, with D perhaps matching TRBD2 (6 bases). CDR1 and CDR2 from the germline V gene are DFQATT and SNEGSKA (reference sequence). This CDR3 is 16 amino acids long. Trimming stripped 0 bases from V and 3 bases from J, with 17 bases between. The CDR3 reads CSARDAQVGGKETQYF. The CDR3 DNA sequence: TGCAGTGCTAGAGATGCCCAGGTTGGGGGGAAAGAGACCCAGTACTTC.

This clonotype was picked up a small number of times. The chain is built from TRBV20-1 and TRBJ1-6; D gene ambiguous. Deletions cut 2 bases from V and 7 bases from J, with 12 bases between. CDR3 length: 14 amino acids. Germline CDR1 reads DFQATT; CDR2 reads SNEGSKA (reference sequence). As DNA, the CDR3 is TGCAGTGCTAGATCTAGGACGGCGAATTCACCCCTCCACTTT. As protein: CSARSRTANSPLHF.

This clonotype came up a few times. The V call is TRBV27, the J call TRBJ2-3, with 8 bases matching TRBD1. V was clipped by 6 bases and J by 3 bases; unmatched bases: 5. This CDR3 contains 14 residues. The V gene's germline CDR1 is MNHEY and CDR2 SMNVEV (reference sequence). The CDR3 DNA reads as TGTGCCAGCAGATTTAGACAGGGGACAGATACGCAGTATTTT. Translated, it gives CASRFRQGTDTQYF.

There are a few counts of this clonotype. The chain employs TRBV7-9 and TRBJ1-1; the D is unclear. V gave up 4 bases and J gave up 1 base, with 7 bases separating them. The CDR3 contains 13 residues. Germline CDR1 SEHNR, CDR2 FQNEAQ (reference sequence). CDR3 residues: CASSYQENTEAFF. Here the CDR3 DNA reads TGTGCCAGCAGCTACCAGGAGAACACTGAAGCTTTCTTT.

This clonotype has at least ten counts. This chain connects TRBV5-1 to TRBJ2-1; 9 positions agree with TRBD2. The ends lost 2 bases at V and 4 bases at J; junction bases unmatched: 7. The germline CDR1 and CDR2 sequences are SGHRS and YFSETQ. The CDR3 contains 16 residues. DNA for the CDR3: TGCGCCAGCAGCTTTGGATTAGCGGGGGTGTACAATGAGCAGTTCTTC. This codes for CASSFGLAGVYNEQFF.

This clonotype came up a few times. The CDR3 nucleotides are TGTGCCAGCAGTTTTTCCGCCGTGGGGGGCGGTCAGCCCCAGCATTTT. Protein: CASSFSAVGGGQPQHF. The chain employs TRBV12-3 or TRBV12-4 and TRBJ1-5, with a tentative D call TRBD1 (6 bases). V shed 3 bases and J shed 6 bases, with 18 bases lying between them. There are 16 residues in the CDR3.

The chain joins TRBV20-1 to TRBJ2-5; TRBD2 agrees at 12 bases. With the DNA end fitting TRBJ2-7 better, the J assignment may be wrong. The V gene's germline CDR1 is DFQATT and CDR2 SNEGSKA (reference sequence). The CDR3 has 17 amino acids. The CDR3 reads CSDVQPGLAGRSYEQYF. The CDR3, as DNA: TGCAGTGACGTGCAACCGGGACTAGCGGGCCGCTCCTACGAGCAGTACTTC.

The chain uses TRBV19 and TRBJ2-5, with D perhaps being TRBD1 or TRBD2 (5 bases each). The tail of the sequence fits TRBJ2-7 better, so the J call may be wrong. Germline V gene sequence: CDR1 LNHDA, CDR2 SQIVND (reference sequence). There are 14 residues in the CDR3. CDR3 DNA sequence: TGTGCCAGTCCTTTCCGGGACCCTTCCTACGAGCAGTACTTC. Translated, it gives CASPFRDPSYEQYF.

J is TRBJ2-5 and V is TRBV29-1; TRBD2 might be the D (6 bases). The J call may not be correct, given that the DNA end is closer to TRBJ2-1. Germline V lookup: CDR1 SQVTM, CDR2 ANQGSEA. The CDR3 consists of 12 residues. The CDR3 region is CSVSRGGNEQFF. The CDR3 DNA is TGCAGCGTTTCAAGGGGAGGTAATGAGCAGTTCTTC.

V gene TRBV30 combines with J gene TRBJ2-1, with D perhaps TRBD2 (6 bases). V was shortened by 3 bases and J by 1 base, with 7 bases between the two germline ends. This CDR3 spans 13 amino acids. The V gene's germline CDR1 is GTSNPN and CDR2 SVGIG (reference sequence). CDR3 bases: TGTGCCTGGAGGACTAGTTCCTACAATGAGCAGTTCTTC. This translates into CAWRTSSYNEQFF.

This CDR3 is CSVDWRVPPQETQYF. The CDR3 region has the DNA TGCAGCGTTGACTGGAGGGTGCCCCCTCAAGAGACCCAGTACTTC. This chain connects TRBV29-1 to TRBJ2-5; tentative D call: TRBD2 (6 bases). Germline V gene sequence: CDR1 SQVTM, CDR2 ANQGSEA. V was shortened by 3 bases and J by 2 bases, with 16 bases between the two germline ends. The CDR3 is 15 amino acids. Using reference TRBV29-1 and TRBJ2-5 for the parts outside the CDR3, the full variable domain is SAVISQKPSRDICQRGTSLTIQCQVDSQVTMMFWYRQQPGQSLTLIATANQGSEATYESGFVIDKFPISRPNLTFSTLTVSNMSPEDSSIYLCSVDWRVPPQETQYFGPGTRLLVL.

The chain recombines TRBV14 with TRBJ2-1; D gene ambiguous. In germline, CDR1 is SGHDN, CDR2 FVKESK. V was pared by 1 base and J by 0 bases, with 22 bases between. The CDR3 is 20 residues long. CDR3 in amino acids: CASSQVSLGAVGLSYNEQFF. Written as DNA, the CDR3 is TGTGCCAGCAGCCAAGTAAGCCTAGGAGCTGTGGGTCTCTCCTACAATGAGCAGTTCTTC.